This T cell receptor beta chain emerged from a study of T cell responses to AZD1222 COVID-19 vaccine. Findings and caveats of the study: Mapped onto spike, vaccine-associated CD4 TCRs spanned it and were dominant at 160-218 and 743-854. None of the repertoires were sampled until the peak T cell response had passed. There were mostly white British donors and more females than males, and clonal diversity was possibly underestimated. An increase in Spike-specific TCR breadth and depth was observed after two AZD1222 doses.

CDR3 length equals 14 residues. J was trimmed by 6 bases and V by 0 bases; bases with no gene match: 2. Germline V lookup: CDR1 LNHDA, CDR2 SQIVND (reference sequence). In regard to this clone: Its antigen is not identified.

TCRdb's table, derived via immunoSEQ multiplex PCR, lists solely in-frame clones and lacks some. The sample lists under 150,000 clones; under 95% were seen once. The TCR comes from an adult in good health. This sequence joins TRBV19 and TRBJ1-2; 9 nucleotides match TRBD1. Source: peripheral blood, taken on day 0 of AZD1222 vaccination. The CDR3, as DNA: TGTGCCAGTAGTATAGATTGGACAGGGGATGGCTACACCTTC. Its protein is CASSIDWTGDGYTF. Complete variable domain (other parts from reference TRBV19 and TRBJ1-2): DGGITQSPKYLFRKEGQNVTLSCEQNLNHDAMYWYRQDPGQGLRLIYYSQIVNDFQKGDIAEGYSVSREKKESFPLTVTSAQKNPTAFYLCASSIDWTGDGYTFGSGTRLTVV.